The next 14 T cell receptor beta chains were all read from a single sample in a study of identical twins. Each CDR3 protein is one row after TCRdb ran MiXCR on the 5' RACE reads. The sample includes around 1.7 million distinct CDR3 sequences, more than 30% of them seen just once. Source material: cord blood. Every receptor here comes from a newborn girl in good health.

In its sample, this clonotype was seen a few times. The chain employs TRBV7-9 and TRBJ2-1, with D hard to call. Germline values: CDR1 SEHNR, CDR2 FQNEAQ (reference sequence). V lost 2 bases, J lost 0 bases, and 14 bases lay in between. The CDR3 consists of 17 residues. This chain's CDR3 is CASSLSMGSASYNEQFF. The CDR3 nucleotides read TGTGCCAGCAGCTTATCTATGGGTTCGGCCTCCTACAATGAGCAGTTCTTC.

This clonotype was counted only a few times. This chain links TRBV5-1 with TRBJ2-7; D remains unclear. In germline, CDR1 is SGHRS, CDR2 YFSETQ. The CDR3 loop spans 16 amino acids. Deletions cut 1 base from V and 0 bases from J, with 14 bases between. CDR3 coding DNA: TGCGCCAGCAGCTTGCCCGACCCATACGGCTCCTACGAGCAGTACTTC. Residues: CASSLPDPYGSYEQYF.

The V call is TRBV3-1, the J call TRBJ2-1; 7 nucleotides align to TRBD2. Germline V CDR1 and CDR2: LGHDT, YNNKEL (reference sequence). The CDR3 extends over 19 amino acids. After removal of 0 bases from V and 2 bases from J, the junction contained 13 bases not matched to a gene. The CDR3 DNA is TGTGCCAGCAGCCAAGATTGGTCTAGCGGCAGGTCCCCCTACAATGAGCAGTTCTTC. It encodes CASSQDWSSGRSPYNEQFF.

Notes on this clonotype: A clone one base away is much larger, so this may be a read error. This chain connects TRBV29-1 to TRBJ1-2, with 8 bases lining up with TRBD1. The J segment lost 2 bases and the V segment lost 4 bases, leaving 3 bases of the junction unmatched. The CDR3 has 13 amino acids. Germline V lookup: CDR1 SQVTM, CDR2 ANQGSEA. The CDR3 DNA reads TGCAGCGTTGGGACAGGGATGAACTATGGCTACACCTTC. Translated, it gives CSVGTGMNYGYTF.

This chain uses TRBV2 with TRBJ1-1; the match to TRBD1 covers 10 bases. CDR3 length: 15 amino acids. In germline, CDR1 is SNHLY, CDR2 FYNNEI. Unmatched junction bases numbered 7, after V lost 9 bases and J lost 0 bases. This CDR3 reads CARGETGGLNTEAFF. The CDR3, as DNA: TGTGCCAGAGGGGAGACAGGGGGCCTGAACACTGAAGCTTTCTTT.

The rearrangement links TRBV25-1 to TRBJ2-7; TRBD2 matches at 7 bases. The CDR3 loop spans 13 amino acids. Trimming cost V 2 bases and J 4 bases; bases outside gene matches: 2. Germline CDR1 MGHDK, CDR2 SYGVNS. In nucleotides, the CDR3 is TGTGCCAGCAGTGAAGGGGGGGAGTACGAGCAGTACTTC. Its translation is CASSEGGEYEQYF.

The chain combines TRBV7-8 with TRBJ2-4; perhaps TRBD1 as D (6 bases). The ends were cut back, 5 bases at V and 6 bases at J, with 23 bases in the middle. CDR1 and CDR2 (germline): SGHVS, FQNEAQ. The CDR3 runs to 17 residues. The CDR3 sequence is CASSTPTGIATRNIQYF. The CDR3 DNA reads as TGTGCCAGCAGCACCCCCACAGGGATAGCCACAAGAAACATTCAGTACTTC. Full variable domain (remainder filled in from reference TRBV7-8 and TRBJ2-4): GAGVSQSPRYKVAKRGQDVALRCDPISGHVSLFWYQQALGQGPEFLTYFQNEAQLDKSGLPSDRFFAERPEGSVSTLKIQRTQQEDSAVYLCASSTPTGIATRNIQYFGAGTRLSVL.

The chain links TRBV25-1 to TRBJ2-7; 9 positions match TRBD2. Losses at the gene ends were 2 bases for V and 7 bases for J; bases not matched to a gene: 6. CDR1 is MGHDK, CDR2 SYGVNS, per germline. The CDR3 is 14 amino acids. CDR3 sequence (DNA): TGTGCCAGCAGTGAACCGGTAGCGGGAGATGAGCAGTACTTC. It specifies CASSEPVAGDEQYF.

Notes on this clonotype: An end of the junction does not agree with germline; a read error may underlie this. The chain employs TRBV2 and TRBJ1-2; 8 bases are shared with TRBD1. This CDR3 is built from 15 residues. Germline CDR1 reads SNHLY; CDR2 reads FYNNEI. CDR3 loop: CASSVTGVLTYGNTF. The CDR3 nucleotides read TGTGCCAGCAGCGTGACAGGGGTCCTTACCTATGGCAACACCTTC.

The V call is TRBV24-1, the J call TRBJ2-1; D is undetermined. Germline values: CDR1 KGHDR, CDR2 SFDVKD. Deletions cut 8 bases from V and 2 bases from J, with 12 bases between. This CDR3 comprises 14 residues. The CDR3 region is CATTGRRTYNEQFF. CDR3 in DNA: TGTGCCACCACAGGTAGGAGAACCTACAATGAGCAGTTCTTC.

This chain joins TRBV20-1 and TRBJ2-3; 11 bases are a match to TRBD2. The CDR3 runs 16 residues. Germline V lookup: CDR1 DFQATT, CDR2 SNEGSKA (reference sequence). The junction had 7 bases not matched to a gene; V was cut back by 1 base and J by 4 bases. The CDR3 spells CSARGSSGRVADTQYF. CDR3 nucleotide sequence: TGCAGTGCTAGAGGTAGTAGCGGGAGGGTCGCAGATACGCAGTATTTT.

This chain connects TRBV5-1 to TRBJ2-1; D gene uncertain. This CDR3 is 12 amino acids long. The germline V gene encodes CDR1 SGHRS and CDR2 YFSETQ. V was trimmed by 8 bases and J by 8 bases, leaving 14 bases between them. CDR3 amino acids: CASPSSFDEQFF. The DNA for the CDR3 is TGCGCCAGTCCCTCTAGTTTCGATGAGCAGTTCTTC.

The rearrangement links TRBV6-5 to TRBJ2-7; 9 nucleotides align to TRBD1. This CDR3 has 15 amino acids. The J segment lost 0 bases and the V segment lost 6 bases, leaving 6 bases of the junction unmatched. CDR1 and CDR2 from the germline V gene are MNHEY and SVGAGI. CDR3 region: CASRQDRGHSYEQYF. In DNA form, the CDR3 reads TGTGCCAGCAGACAGGACAGGGGACACTCCTACGAGCAGTACTTC.

The chain employs TRBV12-3 or TRBV12-4 and TRBJ2-7, with D unresolved. The CDR3 has 14 amino acids. V lost 3 bases and J 3 bases, leaving 12 bases between the germline ends. In DNA, the CDR3 is TGTGCCAGCAGTTTCGGTGACCTGGACTACGAGCAGTACTTC. Its protein is CASSFGDLDYEQYF.